This record looks at one TCR beta chain sequence and its context. What it binds is not known. The data were produced by immunoSEQ multiplex PCR, yet TCRdb's version contains in-frame clones alone and is incomplete. The data contain over a million clones, around 97% of them seen just once; the ten biggest clones take up approximately 1%. This sample is drawn from a study of shared clonotypes between healthy human individuals. Study at large: CD4 naive and memory got three plates each, CD8 naive two, CD8 memory one. Whole-study findings and limits: Donor clonotype sharing was expected to depend on sequencing depth. Represented diversity (both genetic and exposure-history) was limited by the small number of donors. Clonotypes not shared had lower generation probabilities than those common to all four donors.

This CDR3 has 13 residues. V lost 8 bases and J 8 bases, leaving 15 bases between the germline ends. Per the germline V gene, CDR1 is MDHEN and CDR2 is SYDVKM. The sequence derives from a man younger than 45 in good health. The chain has TRBV28 and TRBJ1-4, with a possible D match to TRBD1 (6 bases). The sequenced material came from naive CD4+ T cells sorted from blood. Subset denoted: CD45RA+ positively selected. CDR3 nucleotide sequence: TGTGCCAGCCTAGGGGGGGGCAAGGAAAAACTGTTTTTT. It specifies CASLGGGKEKLFF.